This passage covers 18 T cell receptor beta chains from one sample sequenced in a study of blood T cell repertoires in COVID-19. Generated by immunoSEQ multiplex PCR, the TCRdb table keeps only in-frame clones and is missing some. Among about 400,000 clones, more than 85% were seen once, and the ten largest hold less than 3.5%. Material: peripheral blood. The receptor source for this set is a human donor in a cohort sampled during active COVID-19.

The chain couples TRBV9 to TRBJ1-4; D is perhaps TRBD1 (5 bases). This CDR3 region has 13 residues. Trimming stripped 1 base from V and 7 bases from J, with 8 bases between. Germline V CDR1 and CDR2: SGDLS, YYNGEE. CDR3 nucleotide sequence: TGTGCCAGCAGCGTAAATCAGGGTGAAAAACTGTTTTTT. Residues: CASSVNQGEKLFF.

The chain employs TRBV28 and TRBJ2-7; D remains ambiguous. The CDR3 covers 14 residues. Germline V gene data show CDR1 as MDHEN and CDR2 as SYDVKM. Trimming pared 3 bases from V and 6 bases from J, leaving 15 bases between. CDR3 sequence (DNA): TGTGCCAGCAGTTTGGGTTTTCTCCCGGGCGAGCAGTACTTC. Translating gives CASSLGFLPGEQYF.

The V call is TRBV11-2, the J call TRBJ2-2, with TRBD1 identical over 8 bases. In germline, CDR1 is SGHAT, CDR2 FQNNGV. V dropped 0 bases and J dropped 4; count of bases not matched to a gene: 13. The CDR3 is 19 amino acids. This CDR3 is CASSLDFGQGVGATGELFF. CDR3 bases: TGTGCCAGCAGCTTAGACTTCGGACAGGGAGTAGGGGCCACCGGGGAGCTGTTTTTT.

The gene calls are TRBV3-1 (or the pseudogene TRBV3-2) and TRBJ1-2; D is possibly TRBD1 (6 bases). The germline V gene encodes CDR1 LGHDT and CDR2 YNNKEL (reference sequence). This CDR3 comprises 14 residues. V lost 3 bases and J lost 4, with 12 bases in between. CDR3 nucleotides: TGTGCCAGCAGCCACGCAGGGGTCGCCTATGGCTACACCTTC. This codes for CASSHAGVAYGYTF.

The V and J genes are TRBV27 and TRBJ1-2; maybe TRBD1 (5 bases). This CDR3 comprises 17 residues. V lost 6 bases and J lost 5, with 25 bases in between. CDR1 and CDR2 from the germline V gene are MNHEY and SMNVEV (reference sequence). The CDR3 protein is CASSTTGLKTRGYGYTF. CDR3 sequence (DNA): TGTGCCAGCAGCACAACGGGACTTAAAACGAGGGGTTATGGCTACACCTTC.

This chain connects TRBV19 to TRBJ2-3; TRBD2 matches at 12 bases. In germline, CDR1 is LNHDA, CDR2 SQIVND (reference sequence). The V and J ends lost 7 bases and 0 bases, in that order; junction bases with no gene match: 8. The CDR3 contains 17 residues. CDR3 protein: CASTPRTSGMSTDTQYF. The CDR3 DNA reads TGTGCCAGTACCCCCCGGACTAGCGGGATGAGCACAGATACGCAGTATTTT.

This chain joins TRBV14 and TRBJ1-6, with D unresolved. The germline V gene encodes CDR1 SGHDN and CDR2 FVKESK. CDR3 size: 17 residues. The ends were cut back, 1 base at V and 4 bases at J, with 14 bases in the middle. CDR3 protein: CASSQGRAPEYNSPLHF. The CDR3 nucleotides read TGTGCCAGCAGCCAAGGGAGAGCGCCCGAATATAATTCACCCCTCCACTTT.

The J gene is TRBJ2-7, the V gene TRBV24-1; possible D gene TRBD1, 5 bases. Germline V gene lookup returns CDR1 KGHDR and CDR2 SFDVKD. CDR3 size: 20 residues. V was clipped by 3 bases and J by 0 bases, with 26 bases between them. The CDR3 protein is CATSDSDVISETDSSYEQYF. The CDR3 region has the DNA TGTGCCACCAGTGATAGTGACGTAATCTCCGAGACAGATAGCTCCTACGAGCAGTACTTC.

Concerning this clone: Its ends do not fully match the called genes, so a read error is possible. The V call is TRBV5-6, the J call TRBJ1-1; no clear D gene. Germline loops: CDR1 SGHDT, CDR2 YYEEEE. This CDR3 region has 11 residues. CDR3 sequence (DNA): TGTGCCAGCAGCTTGGGGTTCGGAGAGACCTTT. As protein: CASSLGFGETF.

V gene TRBV2 combines with J gene TRBJ2-3, with 7 bases fitting TRBD1. This CDR3 spans 15 amino acids. The trim removed 4 bases at V and 2 bases at J, leaving 6 bases unmatched. Germline V gene sequence: CDR1 SNHLY, CDR2 FYNNEI. CDR3 bases: TGTGCCAGCAGTGCAGACAGGGTTTCCACAGATACGCAGTATTTT. Translating gives CASSADRVSTDTQYF.

Only a few counts were recorded for this clone. The chain joins TRBV19 to TRBJ1-6; D may be TRBD1 (5 bases). The CDR3 covers 13 residues. CDR1 and CDR2 from the germline V gene are LNHDA and SQIVND (reference sequence). V was trimmed by 5 bases and J by 10 bases, leaving 12 bases between them. The CDR3 DNA follows: TGTGCCAGTAGTCCTCAGACAGCGTCACCCCTCCACTTT. It encodes CASSPQTASPLHF.

The chain uses TRBV5-1 and TRBJ2-2; TRBD2 agrees at 10 bases. Germline V gene data show CDR1 as SGHRS and CDR2 as YFSETQ. This CDR3 is 19 amino acids long. V was pared by 4 bases and J by 1 base, with 13 bases of the junction left unmatched. In nucleotides, the CDR3 is TGCGCCAGCAGCCCATCAGCGGGAGGGCCATTTGGGAACACCGGGGAGCTGTTTTTT. Encoded protein: CASSPSAGGPFGNTGELFF.

The chain employs TRBV5-1 and TRBJ2-7, with 7 bases that match TRBD1. Germline V gene sequence: CDR1 SGHRS, CDR2 YFSETQ. The V segment lost 0 bases and the J segment 3 bases; nucleotides outside the gene matches: 12. This CDR3 region has 17 residues. The CDR3 reads CASSLGRRGQVHYEQYF. DNA of the CDR3: TGCGCCAGCAGCTTGGGCAGAAGGGGGCAGGTACACTACGAGCAGTACTTC.

The chain carries TRBV5-8 and TRBJ1-5; TRBD1 matches at 10 bases. Trimming cost V 3 bases and J 5 bases; bases outside gene matches: 11. Per the germline V gene, CDR1 is SGHTS and CDR2 is YDEGEE. This CDR3 has 17 residues. In DNA, the CDR3 is TGTGCCAGCAGCTGGGGGACGACAGGGGGCTACGATCAGCCCCAGCATTTT. Translating gives CASSWGTTGGYDQPQHF.

The chain has TRBV21-1 and TRBJ1-2; TRBD1, as called in the table, went unchecked against the DNA. TRBV21-1 is shown as a pseudogene. The CDR3 extends over 14 amino acids. This CDR3 reads CASSKEDRIHGYTF. CDR3 sequence (DNA): TGTGCCAGCAGCAAAGAAGACAGGATCCATGGCTACACCTTC.

To note about this clone: Other DNA sequences from this sample encode an identical CDR3 as well. The chain carries TRBV5-1 and TRBJ1-3; D is undetermined. Germline CDR1 is SGHRS and CDR2 is YFSETQ. CDR3 length equals 14 residues. V lost 2 bases and J lost 3, with 9 bases in between. This CDR3 reads CASSLPGDGNTIYF. In DNA, the CDR3 is TGCGCCAGCAGCTTACCCGGGGATGGAAACACCATATATTTT.

The CDR3, as DNA: TGTGCCAGCAGTCTGCGTGACAGGGGCACTGAAGCTTTCTTT. The encoded protein is CASSLRDRGTEAFF. The chain couples TRBV6-2 or TRBV6-3 to TRBJ1-1; 8 bases agree with TRBD1. The J segment lost 4 bases and the V segment lost 5 bases, leaving 6 bases of the junction unmatched. This CDR3 spans 14 amino acids. CDR1 and CDR2 from the germline V gene are MNHEY and SVGEGT.

V usage is TRBV2 and J usage is TRBJ1-6; the match to TRBD1 covers 7 bases. Germline-derived CDR1 and CDR2 are SNHLY and FYNNEI. Germline trimming cut 4 bases from V and 6 bases from J; bases unmatched to any gene: 3. This CDR3 region has 14 residues. The CDR3 DNA is TGTGCCAGCAGTGTAAGGGACAGTAATTCACCCCTCCACTTT. Its protein product is CASSVRDSNSPLHF. The full variable domain, with the rest looked up from reference TRBV2 and TRBJ1-6, is EPEVTQTPSHQVTQMGQEVILRCVPISNHLYFYWYRQILGQKVEFLVSFYNNEISEKSEIFDDQFSVERPDGSNFTLKIRSTKLEDSAMYFCASSVRDSNSPLHFGNGTRLTVT.